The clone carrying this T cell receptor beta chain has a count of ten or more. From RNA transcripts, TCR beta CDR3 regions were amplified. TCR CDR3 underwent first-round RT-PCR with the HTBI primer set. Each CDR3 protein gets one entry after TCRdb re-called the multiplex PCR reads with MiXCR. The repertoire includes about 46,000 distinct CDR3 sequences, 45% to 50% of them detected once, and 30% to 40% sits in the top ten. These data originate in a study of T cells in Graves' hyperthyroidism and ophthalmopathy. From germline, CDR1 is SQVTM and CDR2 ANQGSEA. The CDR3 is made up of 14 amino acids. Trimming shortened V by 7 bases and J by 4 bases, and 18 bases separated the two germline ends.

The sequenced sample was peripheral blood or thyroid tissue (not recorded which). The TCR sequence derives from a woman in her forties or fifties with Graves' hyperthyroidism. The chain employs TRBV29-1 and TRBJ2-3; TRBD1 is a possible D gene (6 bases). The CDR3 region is CSAKPGHLSDTQYF. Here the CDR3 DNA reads TGCAGCGCTAAACCGGGACACCTATCAGATACGCAGTATTTT.